Sequencing of this T cell receptor (beta chain) was carried out in a study of cytomegalovirus exposure and HLA in healthy donors. General study points: As a later analysis showed, a missense DCLRE1C variant was linked to trimming of TCR beta V- and J-genes. The study listed approximately 160 cytomegalovirus-associated TCR beta chains. Excluded were some V segments that proved indistinguishable, including TRBV6-2 and TRBV6-3. Rare TCR sequences predominated, though certain public TCRs were found in many donors.

Comment on this clone: No antigen is known for it.

Germline V gene lookup returns CDR1 SGDLS and CDR2 YYNGEE. Trimming pared 3 bases from V and 5 bases from J, leaving 13 bases between. The CDR3 is 14 amino acids. Amplification used 60 Vbeta primers and 13 Jbeta primers. Libraries were prepared by immunoSEQ multiplex PCR; TCRdb keeps only in-frame clonotypes and omits some of them. Of 95,000 to 110,000 clones listed, 75% to 85% were seen once; the top ten hold around a tenth. The rearrangement links TRBV9 to TRBJ2-3, with D perhaps matching TRBD2 (6 bases). The receptor was isolated from a woman between 18 and 29 years old in good health and CMV-seropositive. The specimen sequenced was PBMCs. The CDR3 reads CASSDWDGGDTQYF. The CDR3 nucleotides read TGTGCCAGCAGCGACTGGGACGGGGGAGATACGCAGTATTTT.